The 23 T cell receptor beta chains below all came from one sample that was sequenced in a study of early T cells in non-severe SARS-CoV-2 infection. TCRdb passed the 5' RACE reads through MiXCR, listing each CDR3 protein once. The sample lists under 70,000 distinct CDR3 sequences; under 15% were seen once. The input for sequencing was whole blood, taken at baseline. Every receptor here comes from an adult who was a healthcare worker with PCR-confirmed SARS-CoV-2 infection or an uninfected control (not recorded which).

This clonotype was detected ten times or more. V usage is TRBV12-3 or TRBV12-4 and J usage is TRBJ1-4, with a weak D call TRBD1 (6 bases). This CDR3 region has 16 residues. V lost 5 bases and J 0 bases, leaving 13 bases between the germline ends. CDR3 in DNA: TGTGCCAGCAGTCGCGGACAGCTTGCAACTAATGAAAAACTGTTTTTT. This translates into CASSRGQLATNEKLFF.

Only a few counts were recorded for this clonotype. CDR3 DNA sequence: TGTGCCAGCAGTCCCTGGCGGGGGAGCTCCTACAATGAGCAGTTCTTC. This encodes CASSPWRGSSYNEQFF. The chain joins TRBV6-1 to TRBJ2-1; 7 nucleotides align to TRBD2. This CDR3 region has 16 residues. The germline V gene has CDR1 MNHNS and CDR2 SASEGT. V was pared by 5 bases and J by 0 bases, with 7 bases of the junction left unmatched.

This clonotype was seen repeatedly, ten times or more. The rearrangement uses TRBV29-1 and TRBJ2-1; D possibly matches TRBD1 or TRBD2 (5 bases each). Trimming left V 3 bases short and J 6 bases short, with 12 bases between. The CDR3 extends over 13 amino acids. Germline V gene lookup returns CDR1 SQVTM and CDR2 ANQGSEA. CDR3 in DNA: TGCAGCGTTGATCCGATTGGGGGCAATGAGCAGTTCTTC. Translated: CSVDPIGGNEQFF.

This clonotype turned up a few times. The genes are TRBV5-6 and TRBJ1-2, with 9 bases aligning to TRBD1. Trimming took 4 bases from V and 9 from J; bases not matched to a gene: 7. Germline V gives CDR1 SGHDT, CDR2 YYEEEE. The CDR3 is 13 residues long. The CDR3 DNA reads as TGTGCCAGCAGCGCCGGGACAGGGTATAGCTACACCTTC. It translates to CASSAGTGYSYTF.

CDR3 nucleotide sequence: TGTGCCAGCAGTCAAACCAACACCGGGGAGCTGTTTTTT. As protein: CASSQTNTGELFF. This chain uses TRBV2 with TRBJ2-2; D not certain. The CDR3 consists of 13 residues. Germline V gives CDR1 SNHLY, CDR2 FYNNEI. With 5 bases removed from V and 2 bases from J, the gap between germline ends came to 6 bases.

About this clonotype itself: One base away lies a much larger clone, so this may be a sequencing read error. V is TRBV7-6 and J is TRBJ2-2; D remains unclear. Trimming took off 5 bases at V and 0 bases at J, with 16 bases between the two ends. This CDR3 has 17 amino acids. Germline V gives CDR1 SGHVS, CDR2 FNYEAQ. The CDR3 region has the DNA TGTGCCAGCAGCCCCCACTATGGGGTCACGAACACCGGGGAGCTGTTTTTT. Its protein product is CASSPHYGVTNTGELFF.

The chain is built from TRBV11-2 and TRBJ2-4; 7 bases match TRBD1. Germline V gene sequence: CDR1 SGHAT, CDR2 FQNNGV. The trim removed 3 bases at V and 2 bases at J, leaving 4 bases unmatched. CDR3 length: 15 amino acids. The CDR3 loop reads CASSFETGSKNIQYF. The CDR3 coding sequence is TGTGCCAGCAGCTTCGAGACAGGGTCCAAAAACATTCAGTACTTC.

The genes are TRBV6-6 and TRBJ2-1, with 8 bases aligning to TRBD1. The ends lost 5 bases at V and 2 bases at J; junction bases unmatched: 11. The CDR3 contains 17 residues. The germline CDR1 and CDR2 sequences are MNHNY and SVGAGI (reference sequence). CDR3 DNA sequence: TGTGCCAGCAGTCAGCAGATCGGACAGGGAGCCTACAATGAGCAGTTCTTC. Amino acid sequence: CASSQQIGQGAYNEQFF.

The V and J genes are TRBV20-1 and TRBJ1-6; a possible D gene is TRBD1 (6 bases). Germline V gene sequence: CDR1 DFQATT, CDR2 SNEGSKA (reference sequence). This CDR3 is 14 amino acids long. The V gene lost 4 bases and the J gene lost 5 bases, with 12 bases spanning the gap. As DNA, the CDR3 is TGCAGTGCTAAATACGGGGGGCATAATTCACCCCTCCACTTT. Residues: CSAKYGGHNSPLHF.

The CDR3 bases are TGTGCCAGCACCAAACTAAGCGGGGGAGTCTACGAGCAGTACTTC. Its protein is CASTKLSGGVYEQYF. V gene TRBV6-5 combines with J gene TRBJ2-7; TRBD2 matches at 8 bases. Looked up from germline, CDR1 is MNHEY and CDR2 is SVGAGI. CDR3 length: 15 residues. V was pared by 7 bases and J by 3 bases, with 11 bases of the junction left unmatched.

This clonotype turned up a few times. The chain links TRBV6-1 to TRBJ2-7; 8 bases align to TRBD2. Trimming removed 11 bases from V and 4 bases from J; junction bases left unmatched: 7. Per the germline V gene, CDR1 is MNHNS and CDR2 is SASEGT. This CDR3 comprises 12 residues. The CDR3 is CAGSGTIYEQYF. CDR3 DNA sequence: TGTGCCGGTAGCGGGACCATATACGAGCAGTACTTC.

This clonotype was observed many times. V is TRBV13 and J is TRBJ2-2; 8 nucleotides line up with TRBD2. The CDR3 covers 16 residues. Germline lookup yields CDR1 PRHDT and CDR2 FYEKMQ (reference sequence). V was clipped by 0 bases and J by 4 bases; unmatched bases: 4. The CDR3 spells CASSLGGLAGTGELFF. CDR3 in DNA: TGTGCCAGCAGCTTAGGCGGTCTAGCGGGCACCGGGGAGCTGTTTTTT.

The chain links TRBV21-1 to TRBJ1-5; TRBD1 was called by the table and not checked on the DNA. TRBV21-1 is flagged as a pseudogene. The CDR3 runs 14 residues. The chain's CDR3 is CASSLRDSNQPQHF. CDR3 in DNA: TGTGCCAGCAGCCTCCGGGATAGCAATCAGCCCCAGCATTTT.

This clonotype was seen a handful of times. This chain joins TRBV27 and TRBJ1-5; D is perhaps TRBD1 (5 bases). CDR3 length: 15 residues. Trimming left V 3 bases short and J 0 bases short, with 9 bases between. Germline V lookup: CDR1 MNHEY, CDR2 SMNVEV (reference sequence). The CDR3 loop reads CASSFGGVSNQPQHF. The CDR3 nucleotides read TGTGCCAGCAGTTTCGGGGGTGTTAGCAATCAGCCCCAGCATTTT.

V is TRBV10-1 and J is TRBJ2-3; 10 bases map to TRBD1. V dropped 6 bases and J dropped 2; count of bases not matched to a gene: 5. Germline assignment: CDR1 WNHNN and CDR2 SYGVQD (reference sequence). CDR3 size: 15 residues. This CDR3 reads CASSRTGGNTDTQYF. CDR3 in DNA: TGCGCCAGCAGCCGGACAGGGGGGAACACAGATACGCAGTATTTT.

This chain joins TRBV7-2 and TRBJ2-7; TRBD2 agrees at 11 bases. Germline V gene data show CDR1 as SGHTA and CDR2 as FQGNSA. The CDR3 is 15 residues long. The junction had 6 bases not matched to a gene; V was cut back by 4 bases and J by 4 bases. This CDR3 reads CASSYDTSGSYEQYF. DNA of the CDR3: TGTGCCAGCAGCTACGACACTAGCGGGAGTTACGAGCAGTACTTC. Filled out from reference TRBV7-2 and TRBJ2-7, the complete variable domain reads GAGVSQSPSNKVTEKGKDVELRCDPISGHTALYWYRQSLGQGLEFLIYFQGNSAPDKSGLPSDRFSAERTGGSVSTLTIQRTQQEDSAVYLCASSYDTSGSYEQYFGPGTRLTVT.

This clonotype was recorded once. This chain joins TRBV9 and TRBJ2-1, with 9 bases lining up with TRBD2. This CDR3 has 15 amino acids. In germline, CDR1 is SGDLS, CDR2 YYNGEE. V trimming: 0 bases; J trimming: 7 bases; junction bases outside the gene matches: 5. This CDR3 reads CASSVVLAGVNEQFF. CDR3 DNA: TGTGCCAGCAGCGTAGTATTAGCGGGAGTAAATGAGCAGTTCTTC.

The chain employs TRBV18 and TRBJ2-7, with 8 nucleotides matching TRBD1. The CDR3 extends over 12 amino acids. Germline CDR1 KGHSH, CDR2 LQKENI. V lost 3 bases and J lost 10; bases outside the gene matches: 5. CDR3 DNA: TGTGCCAGCTCACCCGGACAGGGAGTTCAGTACTTC. Translated, it gives CASSPGQGVQYF.

Notes on this clonotype: At one end the junction does not follow the germline gene, possibly because of a read error. The chain links TRBV5-1 to TRBJ2-1, with 7 bases matching TRBD1. The CDR3 consists of 14 residues. CDR1 is SGHRS and CDR2 is YFSETQ in the germline V gene. CDR3 nucleotides: TGCGCCAGCACAGGGGGAGCGATTAACAATGGGCAGTTCTTC. It translates to CASTGGAINNGQFF.

This clonotype came up a few times. V is TRBV9 and J is TRBJ2-2; 7 nucleotides align to TRBD2. CDR1 and CDR2 (germline): SGDLS, YYNGEE. The CDR3 runs to 16 residues. The V and J ends lost 3 bases and 6 bases, in that order; junction bases with no gene match: 11. DNA of the CDR3: TGTGCCAGCAGCGCCTCGGGGGGTATCTTTGCCGGGGAGCTGTTTTTT. Translation gives CASSASGGIFAGELFF. Variable domain in full (rest from reference TRBV9 and TRBJ2-2): DSGVTQTPKHLITATGQRVTLRCSPRSGDLSVYWYQQSLDQGLQFLIQYYNGEERAKGNILERFSAQQFPDLHSELNLSSLELGDSALYFCASSASGGIFAGELFFGEGSRLTVL.

This clonotype was detected many times. This chain links TRBV20-1 with TRBJ2-7; tentative D call: TRBD2 (5 bases). CDR3 length equals 11 residues. Germline CDR1 is DFQATT and CDR2 is SNEGSKA (reference sequence). Trimming pared 6 bases from V and 5 bases from J, leaving 11 bases between. The CDR3 sequence: CSAGGGNEQYF. CDR3 bases: TGCAGTGCCGGAGGAGGAAACGAGCAGTACTTC.

CDR3 amino acids: CASSRLRNTEAFF. The CDR3 DNA follows: TGTGCCAGCAGCCGTCTACGGAACACTGAAGCTTTCTTT. This chain links TRBV11-3 with TRBJ1-1; D not certain. Trimming pared 5 bases from V and 1 base from J, leaving 8 bases between. CDR1 is SGHNT and CDR2 is YENEEA in the germline V gene. The CDR3 spans 13 residues.

This clonotype was seen a few times. The rearrangement links TRBV7-3 to TRBJ2-3; D may be TRBD1 (6 bases). Trimming took off 5 bases at V and 6 bases at J, with 18 bases between the two ends. CDR1 and CDR2 (germline): SGHTA, FQGTGA. The length of the CDR3 is 15 residues. The CDR3 DNA sequence: TGTGCCAGCAGCGCAGGGACACCTGGTGCGGATACGCAGTATTTT. The encoded protein is CASSAGTPGADTQYF.